A single T cell receptor (beta chain) is shown here with its context. These data are taken from a study of blood T cell repertoires in COVID-19. J lost 0 bases, V lost 3 bases, and 9 bases had no gene match. This CDR3 is built from 17 residues. Germline V gene data show CDR1 as KGHDR and CDR2 as SFDVKD. In the original workflow: Reference gene primer amplification gave estimated nucleated cell counts. Clones were sequenced by immunoSEQ multiplex PCR, and TCRdb holds only the in-frame ones, with some missing. That table supplies the V and J calls and clone size; D and trimming were determined from the DNA. The table lists 150,000 or so clones, 80% to 90% of them singletons.

The source of this sequence is a woman over 75 with acute or convalescent COVID-19. The chain couples TRBV24-1 to TRBJ2-7, with 8 positions matching TRBD1. Sequenced: peripheral blood. The CDR3 DNA sequence: TGTGCCACCAGTGATGGGGGGACAGGCCATAGCTCCTACGAGCAGTACTTC. It encodes CATSDGGTGHSSYEQYF.